This T cell receptor (beta chain) derives from a study of CD8 T cells in seronegative destructive rheumatoid arthritis (dated by TCRdb to the early 2020s). Concerning the study at large: Biological drugs were being received by seven of the eight CND-RA patients at the time of sampling. The study compared peripheral CD8+ TCRbeta repertoires from patients with CCP-negative destructive rheumatoid arthritis (CND-RA) against repertoires from newly diagnosed seropositive RA, seronegative RA and healthy controls. Rather than undergoing new sequencing, the seropositive RA, seronegative RA and healthy control comparison cohorts were drawn from an earlier published TCRbeta dataset. Points the paper makes about the study in general: Across the approximately 100,000 clonotypes tested, no public clonotype enrichment was retained after Benjamini-Hochberg correction. The small size of the CND-RA cohort was acknowledged as a study limitation. More CMV-reactive and fewer influenza A-reactive CD8+ TCRbeta sequences were observed in CND-RA repertoires than in controls and other RA subtypes. Without diagnostic samples, TCR repertoire differences may partly reflect poor disease control over the years rather than being present at onset. The authors read the apparently distinct set of enriched public clonotypes carried by CND-RA patients as support for a separate disease subset. With age adjusted for, CD8+ TCRbeta repertoires in CND-RA patients appeared less diverse and more clonal than repertoires in other RA subtypes.

CND-RA patients tested negative on the clinical CCP2 antibody test, and even with active therapy their joint destruction kept progressing. Every CND-RA patient showed typical joint destruction in the wrists and ankles and had failed conventional anti-rheumatic therapy. Instead of being sampled at diagnosis, CND-RA patients were sampled after long disease histories, which in several cases spanned decades. Each patient provided about 54 millilitres of EDTA-anticoagulated peripheral blood. Ficoll-Paque PLUS density gradient separation was used to isolate peripheral blood mononuclear cells. Using AutoMACS magnetic bead positive selection, CD8+ cells were isolated from either fresh or cryopreserved PBMCs, and flow cytometry was used to check purity. Nucleospin Tissue or Tissue XS kits were used for genomic DNA extraction, and quantification was performed on a Qubit 2.0 fluorometer. Its CDR3 holds 12 amino acids, cysteine through phenylalanine. Only CDR3 DNA remains: 36 bases, in frame from the first base. For CDR1 and CDR2, the germline V gene lists MDHEN and SYDVKM. V loses 10 bases of germline sequence and J loses 3 bases, and the interval between the two ends is 9 bases.

TCRbeta sequencing used genomic DNA from CD8+ cells, following the manufacturer's instructions. A genomics technology centre in Finland performed the TCRbeta sequencing with the immunoSEQ assay. The study's processing was this. Clonotype tables from the immunoSEQ preprocessing pipeline were converted to VDJtools format, and non-productive clonotypes were removed. Any sample with fewer than 10,000 reads was excluded, the remaining samples were subsampled to 10,000 reads, and most of the eight CND-RA samples made it through. Using the VDJtools CalcDiversityStats function on data subsampled to 10,000 reads, the Shannon-Wiener, Simpson and clonality indices were calculated. Non-singleton TCRbeta clonotypes were hard-matched, with no mismatches allowed, against VDJdb to infer antigen specificity. CDR3 sequences that differed by a single amino acid (Hamming distance 1) were grouped into clusters that potentially share antigen targets. Public clonotypes were tested for group enrichment with one-sided Fisher's exact tests after resampling groups to six samples, repeated ten times. Drawn from immuneACCESS, this table holds only the in-frame rearrangements with V and J called that TCRdb kept. Clones are partly lost; checked studies trace under half to an unresolved V gene and leave the rest unexplained. V and J calls and clone size follow that table, whereas D and trimming were derived from the DNA. The sample contains about 13,000 clones, around four fifths of them found a single time. Under 35% of the sample goes to the ten largest clones.

Points on this clone: Its recognized antigen is unknown. No clone much larger than this one lies a single base away; base qualities are absent.

The receptor was derived from a woman aged 30-49 years with seronegative destructive rheumatoid arthritis. The sample comprised CD8+ T cells from blood. Recombination connected TRBV28 to TRBJ1-4; there is no confident call for the D gene. CDR3 sequence: CATEGPNEKLFF. The DNA sequence reads TGTGCCACCGAGGGTCCTAATGAAAAACTGTTTTTT.